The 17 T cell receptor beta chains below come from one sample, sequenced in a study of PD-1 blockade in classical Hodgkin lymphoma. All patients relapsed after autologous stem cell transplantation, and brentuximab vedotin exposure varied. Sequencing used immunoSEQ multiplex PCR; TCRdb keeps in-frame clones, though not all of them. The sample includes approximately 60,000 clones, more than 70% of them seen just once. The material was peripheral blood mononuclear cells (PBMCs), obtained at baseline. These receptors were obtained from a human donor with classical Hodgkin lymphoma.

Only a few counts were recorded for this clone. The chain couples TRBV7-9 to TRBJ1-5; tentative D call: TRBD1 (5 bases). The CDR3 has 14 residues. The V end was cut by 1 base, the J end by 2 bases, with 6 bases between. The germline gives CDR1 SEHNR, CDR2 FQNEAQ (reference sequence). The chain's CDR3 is CASSLGGGNQPQHF. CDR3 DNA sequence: TGTGCCAGCAGCTTAGGGGGCGGCAATCAGCCCCAGCATTTT.

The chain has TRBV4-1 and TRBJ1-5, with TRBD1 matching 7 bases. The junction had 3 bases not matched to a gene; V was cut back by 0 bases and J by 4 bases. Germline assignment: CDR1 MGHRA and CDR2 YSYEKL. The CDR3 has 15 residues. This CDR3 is CASSQDSGGNQPQHF. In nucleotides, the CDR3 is TGCGCCAGCAGCCAAGATTCAGGGGGTAATCAGCCCCAGCATTTT.

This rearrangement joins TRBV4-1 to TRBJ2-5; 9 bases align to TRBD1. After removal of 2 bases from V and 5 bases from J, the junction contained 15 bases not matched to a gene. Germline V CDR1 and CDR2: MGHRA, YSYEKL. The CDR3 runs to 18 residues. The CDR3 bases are TGCGCCAGCAGCCAACCTAAAGCCGGGACAGGGTATGAGGAGACCCAGTACTTC. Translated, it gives CASSQPKAGTGYEETQYF.

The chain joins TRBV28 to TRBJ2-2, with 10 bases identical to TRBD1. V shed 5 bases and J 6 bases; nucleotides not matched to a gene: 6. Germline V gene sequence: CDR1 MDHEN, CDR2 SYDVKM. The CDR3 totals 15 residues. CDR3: CASSPPGTGAGELFF. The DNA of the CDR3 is TGTGCCAGCAGTCCACCCGGGACAGGGGCCGGGGAGCTGTTTTTT.

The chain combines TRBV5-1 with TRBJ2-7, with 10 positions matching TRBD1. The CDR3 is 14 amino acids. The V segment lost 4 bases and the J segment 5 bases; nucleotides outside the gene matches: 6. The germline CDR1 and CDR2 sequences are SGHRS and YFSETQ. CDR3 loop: CASSPRTGGHEQYF. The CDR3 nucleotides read TGCGCCAGCAGCCCACGGACAGGGGGGCACGAGCAGTACTTC.

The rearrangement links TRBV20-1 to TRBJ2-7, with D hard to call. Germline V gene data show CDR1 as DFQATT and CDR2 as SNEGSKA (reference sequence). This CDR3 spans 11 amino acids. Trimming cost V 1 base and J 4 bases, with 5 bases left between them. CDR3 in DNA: TGCAGTGCTAGAGCCAATTACGAGCAGTACTTC. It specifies CSARANYEQYF.

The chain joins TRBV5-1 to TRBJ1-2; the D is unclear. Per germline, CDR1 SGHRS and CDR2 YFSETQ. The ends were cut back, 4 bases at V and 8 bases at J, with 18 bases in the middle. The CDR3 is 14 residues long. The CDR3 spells CASSREGMGLGYTF. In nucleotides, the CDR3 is TGCGCCAGCAGCCGGGAGGGTATGGGTCTCGGCTACACCTTC.

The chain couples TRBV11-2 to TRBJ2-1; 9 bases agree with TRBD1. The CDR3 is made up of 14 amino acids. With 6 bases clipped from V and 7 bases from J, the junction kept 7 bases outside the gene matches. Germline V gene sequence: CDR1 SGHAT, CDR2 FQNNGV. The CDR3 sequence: CASRTGQGRNEQFF. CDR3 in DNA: TGTGCCAGCAGGACCGGACAGGGGAGGAATGAGCAGTTCTTC.

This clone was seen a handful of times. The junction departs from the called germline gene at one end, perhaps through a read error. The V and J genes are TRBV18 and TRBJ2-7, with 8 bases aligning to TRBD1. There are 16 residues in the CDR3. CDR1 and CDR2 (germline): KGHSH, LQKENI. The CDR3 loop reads CASSPLATGDPHEQYF. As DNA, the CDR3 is TGTGCCAGCTCGCCACTCGCGACAGGGGACCCACACGAGCAGTACTTC.

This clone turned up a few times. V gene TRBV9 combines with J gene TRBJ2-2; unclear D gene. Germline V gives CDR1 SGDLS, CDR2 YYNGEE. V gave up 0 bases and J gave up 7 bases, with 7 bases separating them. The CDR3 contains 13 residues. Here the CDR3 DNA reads TGTGCCAGCAGCGTAGTCGTGGACGGGGAGCTGTTTTTT. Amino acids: CASSVVVDGELFF.

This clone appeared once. This chain's CDR3 is CASSPAGGLIETQYF. CDR3 coding DNA: TGTGCCAGCAGCCCAGCGGGGGGGCTGATCGAGACCCAGTACTTC. V is TRBV9 and J is TRBJ2-5; 10 bases align to TRBD2. V was clipped by 4 bases and J by 5 bases; unmatched bases: 8. The germline CDR1 and CDR2 sequences are SGDLS and YYNGEE. CDR3 length: 15 amino acids.

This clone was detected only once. CDR3 amino acids: CASSDLRDGREKLFF. The CDR3 coding sequence is TGTGCCAGCAGCGACCTCCGGGACGGCCGTGAAAAACTGTTTTTT. The V and J genes are TRBV7-3 and TRBJ1-4, with a tentative D call TRBD1 (5 bases). The V end lost 5 bases, the J end lost 7 bases, and 17 bases lay between the germline ends. The CDR3 is 15 amino acids. CDR1 is SGHTA and CDR2 is FQGTGA in the germline V gene.

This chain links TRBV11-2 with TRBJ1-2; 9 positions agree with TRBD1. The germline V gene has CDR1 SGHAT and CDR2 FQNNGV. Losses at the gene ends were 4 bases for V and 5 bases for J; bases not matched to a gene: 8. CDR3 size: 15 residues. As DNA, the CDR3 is TGTGCCAGCAGCTCCTACAGGGGGCGAAGTTATGGCTACACCTTC. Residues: CASSSYRGRSYGYTF.

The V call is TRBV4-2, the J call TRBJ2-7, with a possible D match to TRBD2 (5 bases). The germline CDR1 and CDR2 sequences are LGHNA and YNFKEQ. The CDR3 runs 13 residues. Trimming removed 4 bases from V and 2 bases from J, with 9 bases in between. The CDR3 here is CASSLATAYEQYF. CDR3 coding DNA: TGTGCCAGCAGCCTAGCGACCGCCTACGAGCAGTACTTC.

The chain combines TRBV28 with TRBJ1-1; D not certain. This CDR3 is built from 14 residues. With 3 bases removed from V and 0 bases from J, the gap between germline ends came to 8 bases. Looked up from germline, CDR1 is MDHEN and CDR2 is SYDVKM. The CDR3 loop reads CASSLPRVNTEAFF. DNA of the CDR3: TGTGCCAGCAGTTTGCCGAGGGTGAACACTGAAGCTTTCTTT.

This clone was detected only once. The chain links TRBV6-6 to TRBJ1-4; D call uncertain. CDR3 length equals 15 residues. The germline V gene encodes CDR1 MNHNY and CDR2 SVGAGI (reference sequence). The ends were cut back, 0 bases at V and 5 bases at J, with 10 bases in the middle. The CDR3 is CASSYSGSANEKLFF. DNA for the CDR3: TGTGCCAGCAGTTACTCGGGCAGTGCGAATGAAAAACTGTTTTTT.

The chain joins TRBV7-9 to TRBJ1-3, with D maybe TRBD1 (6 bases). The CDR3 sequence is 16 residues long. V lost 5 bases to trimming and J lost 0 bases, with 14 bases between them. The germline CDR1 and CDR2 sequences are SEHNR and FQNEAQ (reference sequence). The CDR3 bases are TGTGCCAGCAGCGGGCCGGGACAAGGCTCTGGAAACACCATATATTTT. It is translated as CASSGPGQGSGNTIYF. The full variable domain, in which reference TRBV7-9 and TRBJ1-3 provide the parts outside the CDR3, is DTGVSQNPRHKITKRGQNVTFRCDPISEHNRLYWYRQTLGQGPEFLTYFQNEAQLEKSRLLSDRFSAERPKGSFSTLEIQRTEQGDSAMYLCASSGPGQGSGNTIYFGEGSWLTVV.